This T cell receptor (beta chain) comes out of a study of human T cells and chemical hapten exposure. The CDR3 loop spans 14 amino acids. Trimming took off 4 bases at V and 0 bases at J, with 10 bases between the two ends. CDR1 and CDR2 from the germline V gene are LNHNV and YYDKDF (reference sequence). In this sample, this clonotype turned up many times. As for time point: patch test 2, 6 weeks after DPC sensitization. Treatment meaning: therapeutic diphenylcyclopropenone sensitization with weekly scalp DPC. TCRdb analysed the RACE reads with MiXCR anew, one entry per CDR3 protein. The sample consists of some 82,000 distinct CDR3 sequences, less than 8% of them appearing once.

The chain carries TRBV15 and TRBJ2-7; perhaps TRBD2 as D (6 bases). The specimen comprised whole blood, sampled in connection with sensitization to the hapten diphenylcyclopropenone (DPC). The clonotype originates from a woman in her 30s with alopecia areata. Some clones in this sample may be carry-over from other donors' samples. CDR3 amino acids: CATSTRGNSYEQYF. The CDR3 DNA sequence: TGTGCCACCAGCACTCGGGGGAACTCCTACGAGCAGTACTTC.